A selection of T cell receptor beta chains follows, all from one sample in a study of human T cells and chemical hapten exposure. TCRdb re-called the 5' RACE reads with MiXCR, one entry per CDR3 protein. There are approximately 80,000 distinct CDR3 sequences in the sample; around 15% occur only once, and 6.5% to 7% lies in the top ten. These receptors were obtained from a female donor in good health. Both conserved end residues are trimmed from each CDR3.

TRBV28	ASTHDRGNTEAF
TRBV12-3/TRBV12-4	ASSPRTRSIDNEQF
TRBV5-8	ASSPVGYTGELF
TRBV6-2/TRBV6-3	ASRETGGADGYT
TRBV24-1	ATSDGDEQF
TRBV6-1	ASSEESYNQPQH
TRBV12-3/TRBV12-4	ASSRRLAGGPAEQY
TRBV5-6	ASSRITAGGNTIY
TRBV11-2	ASSWTSSSTDTQY
TRBV6-1	ASRQGDGYGYT
TRBV20-1	SARDAHRGGNNEQF
TRBV5-1	ASSLGGGASYNEQF
TRBV29-1	SSLGGLGSPDTQY
TRBV2	ASGENEKLF
TRBV6-5	ASSYGISGGSVNTEAF
TRBV12-5	ASGFLRGQGAFVVNGYT
TRBV7-9	ASSLAGNTDTQY
TRBV24-1	ATSQYGGELF
TRBV18	ASSPLTTGNTEAF
TRBV29-1	SVGQGANEQF
TRBV6-2/TRBV6-3	ASSYPRVGGETQY
TRBV12-3/TRBV12-4	ASRRTDGGANEQF
TRBV2	ASTPLVSSREQY
TRBV20-1	SARDENGYPRAF